One sample yielded the 26 T cell receptor beta chains listed below, sequenced in a study of chemoradiotherapy in HPV16-positive cancers. Clones were read by immunoSEQ multiplex PCR, and TCRdb kept only the in-frame ones, dropping some. The sample contains around 460 clones, about 85% of which appear only once. The sequencing used tumor tissue, collected from a patient who underwent chemoradiotherapy. Receptors were obtained from a human donor with HPV-associated anogenital cancer.

This sequence joins TRBV2 and TRBJ2-5, with D unclear. The end of the DNA fits TRBJ2-7 better, so the J call may be wrong. The germline V gene has CDR1 SNHLY and CDR2 FYNNEI. The CDR3 has 11 amino acids. Here the CDR3 reads CASSVFYEQYF. CDR3 in DNA: TGTGCCAGCTCGGTGTTCTACGAGCAGTACTTC.

This chain links TRBV10-1 with TRBJ2-1, with TRBD1 matching 9 bases. Germline V gene data show CDR1 as WNHNN and CDR2 as SYGVQD (reference sequence). This CDR3 spans 14 amino acids. J lost 6 bases, V lost 4 bases, and 4 bases had no gene match. The CDR3: CASSGGQGLNEQFF. CDR3 DNA sequence: TGCGCCAGCAGTGGGGGACAGGGCCTCAATGAGCAGTTCTTC.

The V call is TRBV4-2, the J call TRBJ2-7; 9 bases are shared with TRBD2. CDR1 is LGHNA, CDR2 YNFKEQ, per germline. The trim removed 0 bases at V and 0 bases at J, leaving 9 bases unmatched. The CDR3 sequence is 18 residues long. The CDR3 DNA reads as TGTGCCAGCAGCCAAGATCTTTCCCTAGCGGGGAGCTCCTACGAGCAGTACTTC. The encoded protein is CASSQDLSLAGSSYEQYF.

The chain links TRBV29-1 to TRBJ2-7, with TRBD2 matching over 8 bases. In germline, CDR1 is SQVTM, CDR2 ANQGSEA. The CDR3 contains 16 residues. With V trimmed by 3 bases and J by 6 bases, 16 bases remained unmatched. The CDR3: CSVEVAGLSSRVEQYF. The CDR3 coding sequence is TGCAGCGTTGAGGTAGCGGGACTCAGCTCTCGGGTCGAGCAGTACTTC.

V usage is TRBV6-6 and J usage is TRBJ1-5; D unclear. V lost 6 bases to trimming and J lost 2 bases, with 14 bases between them. Germline CDR1 MNHNY, CDR2 SVGAGI (reference sequence). The CDR3 is 15 residues long. The CDR3 is CASSHDELGNQPQHF. The CDR3 nucleotides are TGTGCCAGCAGCCACGACGAGCTAGGCAATCAGCCCCAGCATTTT.

The chain has TRBV19 and TRBJ2-1; D call uncertain. V gave up 5 bases and J gave up 0 bases, with 11 bases separating them. The CDR3 has 15 residues. The germline gives CDR1 LNHDA, CDR2 SQIVND (reference sequence). The CDR3 loop is CASSLLTSSYNEQFF. CDR3 in DNA: TGTGCCAGTAGTCTACTCACGAGCTCCTACAATGAGCAGTTCTTC.

J is TRBJ2-7 and V is TRBV28; maybe TRBD2 (6 bases). The CDR3 covers 13 residues. Per the germline V gene, CDR1 is MDHEN and CDR2 is SYDVKM. With 6 bases removed from V and 0 bases from J, the gap between germline ends came to 9 bases. The CDR3 here is CASRKTSSYEQYF. CDR3 DNA sequence: TGTGCCAGCAGGAAGACTAGCTCCTACGAGCAGTACTTC.

The chain links TRBV11-2 to TRBJ2-3, with unresolved D. The CDR3 has 14 amino acids. Germline loops: CDR1 SGHAT, CDR2 FQNNGV. The V gene lost 0 bases and the J gene lost 2 bases, with 6 bases spanning the gap. CDR3 sequence (DNA): TGTGCCAGCAGCTTAGAAAGGATCACAGATACGCAGTATTTT. It codes for CASSLERITDTQYF.

The chain employs TRBV4-2 and TRBJ2-2; tentatively, D is TRBD2 (6 bases). Trimming took 6 bases from V and 2 from J, leaving 13 bases between them. The V gene's germline CDR1 is LGHNA and CDR2 YNFKEQ. The CDR3 consists of 15 residues. CDR3 bases: TGTGCCAGCAGTCCCGGGCGGGGAAACACCGGGGAGCTGTTTTTT. This codes for CASSPGRGNTGELFF.

J is TRBJ2-2 and V is TRBV18, with D hard to call. Trimming left V 3 bases short and J 5 bases short, with 4 bases between. Germline assignment: CDR1 KGHSH and CDR2 LQKENI. The CDR3 sequence is 12 residues long. The CDR3 reads CASSPYTGELFF. CDR3 DNA: TGTGCCAGCTCACCCTATACCGGGGAGCTGTTTTTT.

V usage is TRBV6-5 and J usage is TRBJ2-1; 7 bases are shared with TRBD1. CDR1 MNHEY and CDR2 SVGAGI come from the germline V gene. The CDR3 is 13 amino acids. The V segment lost 4 bases and the J segment 6 bases; nucleotides outside the gene matches: 3. CDR3 bases: TGTGCCAGCAGTTCCCGACAGGGCAATGAGCAGTTCTTC. The encoded protein is CASSSRQGNEQFF.

This chain links TRBV30 with TRBJ1-2, with 11 bases identical to TRBD1. Germline V lookup: CDR1 GTSNPN, CDR2 SVGIG (reference sequence). The V segment lost 5 bases and the J segment 8 bases; nucleotides outside the gene matches: 10. The CDR3 has 14 residues. CDR3 nucleotide sequence: TGTGCCTGGGAAGAGGACAGGGGGCTTAAGGGCTACACCTTC. Its translation: CAWEEDRGLKGYTF.

This chain joins TRBV6-5 and TRBJ2-1, with a tentative D call TRBD2 (5 bases). With 6 bases removed from V and 6 bases from J, the gap between germline ends came to 9 bases. Germline-derived CDR1 and CDR2 are MNHEY and SVGAGI. This CDR3 has 12 amino acids. CDR3: CASSREGNEQFF. The CDR3 DNA follows: TGTGCCAGCAGCCGAGAGGGCAATGAGCAGTTCTTC.

The chain joins TRBV30 to TRBJ1-6; tentatively, D is TRBD1 (5 bases). The CDR3 is 14 amino acids. The V end was cut by 8 bases, the J end by 3 bases, with 14 bases between. Germline CDR1 GTSNPN, CDR2 SVGIG (reference sequence). Here the CDR3 DNA reads TGTGCCCTTCCCAGGGATTTCTATAATTCACCCCTCCACTTT. The encoded protein is CALPRDFYNSPLHF.

The gene calls are TRBV6-1 and TRBJ2-2; 12 positions match TRBD1. The V and J ends lost 10 bases and 4 bases, in that order; junction bases with no gene match: 4. Germline loops: CDR1 MNHNS, CDR2 SASEGT. The CDR3 has 14 amino acids. As DNA, the CDR3 is TGTGCCACGGGACAGGGGGCGCCCACCGGGGAGCTGTTTTTT. Translated: CATGQGAPTGELFF.

The gene calls are TRBV6-1 and TRBJ1-2; the match to TRBD1 covers 11 bases. The CDR3 is 17 residues long. V was pared by 3 bases and J by 8 bases, with 14 bases of the junction left unmatched. Germline assignment: CDR1 MNHNS and CDR2 SASEGT. The CDR3 coding sequence is TGTGCCAGCAGTGAGGCCGGGACAGGGGGGAAATTGGGAGGCTACACCTTC. Residues: CASSEAGTGGKLGGYTF.

This chain uses TRBV4-1 with TRBJ2-1; 10 nucleotides agree with TRBD1. V trimming: 4 bases; J trimming: 9 bases; junction bases outside the gene matches: 15. CDR3 length: 17 residues. Germline loops: CDR1 MGHRA, CDR2 YSYEKL. Here the CDR3 reads CASSLGGQGSLFREQFF. The CDR3 nucleotides are TGCGCCAGCAGCCTTGGGGGACAGGGGAGTCTTTTCCGTGAGCAGTTCTTC.

This clone was seen a few times. The chain carries TRBV30 and TRBJ1-1, with a possible D match to TRBD1 (5 bases). The CDR3 is 11 residues long. Germline assignment: CDR1 GTSNPN and CDR2 SVGIG (reference sequence). V was shortened by 7 bases and J by 6 bases, with 12 bases between the two germline ends. The CDR3 protein is CAFWETAEAFF. The CDR3 bases are TGTGCCTTCTGGGAGACAGCTGAAGCTTTCTTT.

J is TRBJ1-2 and V is TRBV15; perhaps TRBD1 as D (5 bases). CDR3 length: 15 amino acids. Trimming took off 0 bases at V and 7 bases at J, with 15 bases between the two ends. CDR1 is LNHNV, CDR2 YYDKDF, per germline (reference sequence). Here the CDR3 reads CATSRDREYRSGYTF. CDR3 DNA sequence: TGTGCCACCAGCAGAGACAGGGAATACCGTTCTGGCTACACCTTC.

The J gene is TRBJ2-5, the V gene TRBV6-1; the D gene is possibly TRBD1 (6 bases). With 6 bases removed from V and 5 bases from J, the gap between germline ends came to 19 bases. CDR1 is MNHNS and CDR2 is SASEGT in the germline V gene. The CDR3 length is 15 residues. In DNA form, the CDR3 reads TGTGCCAGCAGGCAAGAAGCTACAGGGCGGGAGACCCAGTACTTC. Amino acid sequence: CASRQEATGRETQYF.

This chain links TRBV29-1 with TRBJ1-1; 10 bases align to TRBD1. From germline, CDR1 is SQVTM and CDR2 ANQGSEA. The CDR3 spans 14 residues. The junction had 7 bases not matched to a gene; V was cut back by 5 bases and J by 4 bases. The CDR3 region has the DNA TGCAGCGTTTCCCTGACAGGGGGCACCACTGAAGCTTTCTTT. Its translation is CSVSLTGGTTEAFF.

This clone came up a few times. The J gene is TRBJ2-5, the V gene TRBV5-1, with TRBD1 as a possible D gene (8 bases). CDR1 and CDR2 (germline): SGHRS, YFSETQ. V shed 4 bases and J shed 0 bases, with 16 bases lying between them. There are 16 residues in the CDR3. The CDR3 region is CASSRGGQDDQETQYF. The CDR3 DNA reads as TGCGCCAGCAGCAGGGGGGGACAGGACGACCAAGAGACCCAGTACTTC.

V gene TRBV18 combines with J gene TRBJ2-1; D gene ambiguous. Germline CDR1 KGHSH, CDR2 LQKENI. V was shortened by 0 bases and J by 2 bases, with 8 bases between the two germline ends. The CDR3 totals 15 residues. In nucleotides, the CDR3 is TGTGCCAGCTCACCACCGTGGGGAACCTACAATGAGCAGTTCTTC. This translates into CASSPPWGTYNEQFF.

The chain carries TRBV5-1 and TRBJ2-7; D may be TRBD1 or TRBD2 (6 bases each). Germline V gene lookup returns CDR1 SGHRS and CDR2 YFSETQ. The CDR3 sequence is 15 residues long. Trimming removed 5 bases from V and 4 bases from J, with 19 bases in between. CDR3 sequence: CASSYDPGAAYEQYF. The CDR3 bases are TGCGCCAGCAGTTACGATCCGGGGGCCGCATACGAGCAGTACTTC.

V and J are TRBV6-1 and TRBJ2-7, with D possibly TRBD2 on 5 matching bases. Trimming removed 2 bases at V and 5 bases at J, with 13 bases between. This CDR3 region has 14 residues. CDR1 and CDR2 (germline): MNHNS, SASEGT. The CDR3 region has the DNA TGTGCCAGCAGTGAAAGAGGGCGTCAGGACGAGCAGTACTTC. Translated, it gives CASSERGRQDEQYF.

The chain recombines TRBV19 with TRBJ1-4; 9 nucleotides match TRBD1. CDR3 length equals 14 residues. The junction had 9 bases not matched to a gene; V was cut back by 6 bases and J by 10 bases. Germline CDR1 LNHDA, CDR2 SQIVND (reference sequence). The chain's CDR3 is CASSSTGGEGKLFF. CDR3 sequence (DNA): TGTGCCAGTAGCTCGACAGGGGGAGAAGGAAAACTGTTTTTT.